A selection of T cell receptor beta chains follows, all from one sample in a study of blood T cell repertoires in COVID-19. TCRdb keeps only in-frame clones here, not all; method: immunoSEQ multiplex PCR. Of roughly 120,000 clones listed, approximately 81% are singletons. Sequences were obtained from peripheral blood. Receptor source: a woman over 75 with acute or convalescent COVID-19. The CDR3 runs from the conserved cysteine through the conserved F or W. A D gene is named only where the DNA matches it firmly. Clone size is given for some rows only: seen once, a few or many times, or a class if the clone is expanded.

clone_size | d_call | j_call | v_call | cdr3_aa | cdr3_nt
NA | TRBD2 | TRBJ2-7 | TRBV15 | CATSEEIQRGPTSIPYEQYF | TGTGCCACCAGCGAGGAAATACAGCGGGGACCTACCTCTATCCCTTACGAGCAGTACTTC
NA | NA | TRBJ2-7 | TRBV5-1 | CASSLTQGGYEQYF | TGCGCCAGCAGCTTAACACAGGGTGGCTACGAGCAGTACTTC
NA | NA | TRBJ2-5 | TRBV4-3 | CASSQDLRGDIQETQYF | TGCGCCAGCAGCCAAGATCTAAGAGGGGACATACAAGAGACCCAGTACTTC
NA | NA | TRBJ2-5 | TRBV29-1 | CSVEEPVLAQETQYF | TGCAGCGTTGAAGAACCGGTCCTAGCGCAAGAGACCCAGTACTTC
NA | NA | TRBJ2-7 | TRBV12-3/TRBV12-4 | CASSPTGHYEQYF | TGTGCCAGCAGCCCGACAGGACACTACGAGCAGTACTTC
NA | NA | TRBJ2-7 | TRBV20-1 | CSASATYEQYF | TGCAGTGCTAGTGCCACCTACGAGCAGTACTTC
NA | NA | TRBJ1-5 | TRBV7-9 | CASSLATELGGRRNQPQHF | TGTGCCAGCAGCTTAGCAACCGAACTGGGAGGGAGGCGGAATCAGCCCCAGCATTTT
NA | TRBD1 | TRBJ2-3 | TRBV6-5 | CASSSTGTVPTDTQYF | TGTGCCAGCAGTTCAACCGGGACAGTTCCCACAGATACGCAGTATTTT
NA | NA | TRBJ2-3 | TRBV30 | CAWKRVALTDTQYF | TGTGCCTGGAAACGGGTAGCGCTCACAGATACGCAGTATTTT
NA | TRBD2 | TRBJ2-1 | TRBV6-5 | CASFFSGGSYNEQFF | TGTGCCAGCTTCTTTAGCGGGGGGTCCTACAATGAGCAGTTCTTC
NA | NA | TRBJ2-1 | TRBV2 | CASSESRQLLSRDWPNEQFF | TGTGCCAGCAGTGAATCGCGACAGCTACTTTCACGGGACTGGCCCAATGAGCAGTTCTTC
NA | TRBD2 | TRBJ2-7 | TRBV5-1 | CASSSRAGAGEQYF | TGCGCCAGCAGCTCCCGGGCGGGAGCGGGCGAGCAGTACTTC
NA | NA | TRBJ2-5 | TRBV7-9 | CASSLGVYSVETQYF | TGTGCCAGCAGCTTAGGCGTTTATTCGGTTGAGACCCAGTACTTC
NA | TRBD2 | TRBJ2-3 | TRBV9 | CASSVGGGGGGTDTQYF | TGTGCCAGCAGCGTAGGCGGCGGCGGGGGGGGCACAGATACGCAGTATTTT
once | TRBD2 | TRBJ2-2 | TRBV4-3 | CASSQISLAGGEANTGELFF | TGCGCCAGCAGCCAAATAAGCCTCGCGGGGGGGGAAGCGAACACCGGGGAGCTGTTTTTT
NA | TRBD2 | TRBJ2-1 | TRBV10-3 | CAISESSGSYNEQFF | TGTGCCATCAGTGAGTCGAGCGGGAGCTACAATGAGCAGTTCTTC
NA | TRBD1 | TRBJ1-3 | TRBV6-6 | CASISQGNSGNTIYF | TGTGCCAGCATTTCACAGGGGAATTCTGGAAACACCATATATTTT
once | TRBD1 | TRBJ2-5 | TRBV5-1 | CASNPTGTETQYF | TGCGCCAGCAACCCGACAGGGACGGAGACCCAGTACTTC
NA | NA | TRBJ1-5 | TRBV28 | CASTSRGMGNQPQHF | TGTGCCAGCACCTCTAGGGGGATGGGCAATCAGCCCCAGCATTTT
once | NA | TRBJ2-2 | TRBV6-2/TRBV6-3 | CASSTSNGVTGELFF | TGTGCCAGCAGCACGTCCAATGGAGTCACCGGGGAGCTGTTTTTT
few | NA | TRBJ1-2 | TRBV7-2 | CASSLMGLGYTF | TGTGCCAGCAGCTTAATGGGCTTGGGCTACACCTTC
NA | TRBD1 | TRBJ1-4 | TRBV30 | CAWSEGQGRGGNEKLFF | TGTGCCTGGAGTGAGGGACAGGGTCGCGGGGGTAATGAAAAACTGTTTTTT
NA | TRBD1 | TRBJ1-5 | TRBV18 | CASSPSGTAMDQPQHF | TGTGCCAGCTCACCTTCCGGGACAGCCATGGACCAGCCCCAGCATTTT
NA | TRBD1 | TRBJ1-1 | TRBV7-2 | CASSQDRTGGANTEAFF | TGTGCCAGCAGCCAGGACCGGACAGGGGGAGCAAACACTGAAGCTTTCTTT
few | NA | TRBJ1-1 | TRBV11-3 | CASSLSREAFF | TGTGCCAGCAGTCTTAGCCGTGAAGCTTTCTTT
NA | NA | TRBJ1-6 | TRBV15 | CATSSMSSYNSPLHF | TGTGCCACCAGCAGCATGAGCTCCTATAATTCACCCCTCCACTTT
NA | NA | TRBJ2-2 | TRBV3-1/TRBV3-2 | CASSQEARYTGELFF | TGTGCCAGCAGCCAAGAGGCCAGATACACCGGGGAGCTGTTTTTT
NA | NA | TRBJ2-3 | TRBV27 | CASSLGGQGADTQYF | TGTGCCAGCAGCCTCGGCGGCCAGGGCGCAGATACGCAGTATTTT
few | TRBD1 | TRBJ2-3 | TRBV5-5 | CASSATPGQGAHYTQYF | TGTGCCAGCAGCGCTACCCCGGGACAGGGGGCGCATTATACGCAGTATTTT
NA | NA | TRBJ1-5 | TRBV6-2/TRBV6-3 | CASSYSYSNQPQHF | TGTGCCAGCAGTTACTCCTATAGCAATCAGCCCCAGCATTTT
NA | NA | TRBJ1-5 | TRBV19 | CASSNREQEHQPQHF | TGTGCCAGTAGTAATCGGGAGCAGGAGCATCAGCCCCAGCATTTT
NA | NA | TRBJ2-1 | TRBV5-1 | CASSFLEGRSNEQFF | TGCGCCAGCAGCTTCTTGGAGGGAAGAAGCAATGAGCAGTTCTTC
NA | NA | TRBJ1-1 | TRBV3-1/TRBV3-2 | CASSQGGNTEAFF | TGTGCCAGCAGCCAAGGAGGGAACACTGAAGCTTTCTTT
NA | NA | TRBJ1-5 | TRBV6-2/TRBV6-3 | CASSTGTYYQPQHF | TGTGCCAGCAGCACCGGGACATATTATCAGCCCCAGCATTTT
NA | NA | TRBJ1-1 | TRBV6-5 | CASSYLAGATEAFF | TGTGCCAGCAGTTACTTAGCGGGGGCCACTGAAGCTTTCTTT
NA | NA | TRBJ1-1 | TRBV19 | CASSIPGLLKGFF | TGTGCCAGTAGTATTCCGGGACTGTTGAAAGGTTTCTTT
NA | TRBD1 | TRBJ1-5 | TRBV29-1 | CSVKFGQGGNQPQHF | TGCAGCGTGAAATTTGGACAGGGTGGCAATCAGCCCCAGCATTTT
NA | NA | TRBJ2-3 | TRBV7-9 | CASSPGTGRRGDTQYF | TGTGCCAGCAGCCCGGGGACTGGTCGGCGGGGAGATACGCAGTATTTT
NA | TRBD2 | TRBJ2-7 | TRBV7-2 | CASSFSGGGSEQYF | TGTGCCAGCAGCTTTAGCGGGGGAGGGAGCGAGCAGTACTTC
NA | NA | TRBJ1-1 | TRBV28 | CASAKRNTEAFF | TGTGCCAGCGCTAAACGGAACACTGAAGCTTTCTTT
NA | NA | TRBJ2-1 | TRBV7-2 | CASRPRGGEQFF | TGTGCCAGCAGACCGCGGGGCGGTGAGCAGTTCTTC
once | NA | TRBJ1-1 | TRBV6-6 | CASSYGGAMNTEAFF | TGTGCCAGCAGTTACGGTGGGGCCATGAACACTGAAGCTTTCTTT
NA | NA | TRBJ1-2 | TRBV28 | CASSLSRGNGYTF | TGTGCCAGCAGTTTGTCAAGGGGGAACGGCTACACCTTC
NA | NA | TRBJ2-1 | TRBV11-3 | CASSLDGGPYNEQFF | TGTGCCAGCAGCTTAGACGGGGGGCCCTACAATGAGCAGTTCTTC
NA | TRBD1 | TRBJ2-7 | TRBV5-1 | CASSLSGTGYQYF | TGCGCCAGCAGCTTATCCGGGACAGGGTATCAGTACTTC
NA | TRBD2 | TRBJ2-5 | TRBV6-6 | CASELAGVETQYF | TGTGCCAGTGAGTTAGCGGGAGTTGAGACCCAGTACTTC
NA | TRBD1 | TRBJ2-7 | TRBV5-4 | CASSQGTGGNKGREQYF | TGTGCCAGCAGCCAAGGGACAGGGGGGAACAAGGGGAGAGAGCAGTACTTC
NA | TRBD2 | TRBJ2-1 | TRBV29-1 | CSVDRGLAEPYNEQFF | TGCAGCGTTGACCGAGGACTAGCGGAACCCTACAATGAGCAGTTCTTC
NA | TRBD1 | TRBJ2-4 | TRBV28 | CASSLQTGVNIQYF | TGTGCCAGCAGTTTGCAGACAGGGGTAAACATTCAGTACTTC
NA | TRBD2 | TRBJ2-5 | TRBV4-2 | CASSQDLAGARETQYF | TGTGCCAGCAGCCAAGATCTGGCGGGAGCGCGAGAGACCCAGTACTTC
once | NA | TRBJ1-1 | TRBV7-9 | CASSLEGATEAFF | TGTGCCAGCAGCTTAGAGGGAGCCACTGAAGCTTTCTTT
NA | NA | TRBJ2-3 | TRBV30 | CAWSRGSNPSTDTQYF | TGTGCCTGGAGTAGAGGCTCGAACCCAAGCACAGATACGCAGTATTTT
NA | TRBD2 | TRBJ2-3 | TRBV7-9 | CASTSRTLAGPGADTQYF | TGTGCCAGCACCTCAAGGACGTTAGCGGGCCCTGGGGCAGATACGCAGTATTTT